The 27 T cell receptor beta chains below were found in one sample sequenced in a study of vaccination and CD4 T cells after COVID-19. Once obtained from cultured CD4+ T cells, the DNA was sequenced using the Oncomine TCR Beta short-read assay. Each CDR3 protein gets one entry after TCRdb re-called the PCR reads with MiXCR. The data show approximately 18,000 distinct CDR3 sequences, just over 45% seen once. Treatment given: approximately 9-day PBMC culture with coronavirus spike peptide pools or control peptides (ViraFEST assay). Antigen specificity for these receptors is unknown. The sequences come from CD4+ T cells from blood, cultured in vitro, collected after SARS-CoV-2 vaccination. The receptors were gathered from a human donor who had recovered from COVID-19.

This clonotype has a handful of counts. The genes are TRBV6-1 and TRBJ1-2, with 10 bases aligning to TRBD1. Germline V lookup: CDR1 MNHNS, CDR2 SASEGT. The CDR3 consists of 16 residues. Trimming cost V 5 bases and J 5 bases; bases outside gene matches: 11. Here the CDR3 reads CASSRTGTGVGYGYTF. The CDR3 DNA reads as TGTGCCAGCAGTAGGACCGGGACAGGGGTCGGTTATGGCTACACCTTC.

The chain links TRBV7-9 to TRBJ2-7, with 8 bases lining up with TRBD1. Per germline, CDR1 SEHNR and CDR2 FQNEAQ (reference sequence). The CDR3 totals 13 residues. With 5 bases clipped from V and 4 bases from J, the junction kept 4 bases outside the gene matches. CDR3 bases: TGTGCCAGCAGCCCAGGGGGCGCGTACGAGCAGTACTTC. This translates into CASSPGGAYEQYF.

This clonotype has more than one count but fewer than ten. V usage is TRBV20-1 and J usage is TRBJ1-5; TRBD1 aligns across 8 bases. The trim removed 6 bases at V and 7 bases at J, leaving 14 bases unmatched. In germline, CDR1 is DFQATT, CDR2 SNEGSKA (reference sequence). The CDR3 is 15 amino acids. CDR3 DNA sequence: TGCAGTGCAATACCCCAGGGGGCGGGGGTCCAGCCCCAGCATTTT. This codes for CSAIPQGAGVQPQHF.

This clonotype was detected a few times. The chain joins TRBV15 to TRBJ1-1; D is possibly TRBD1 (5 bases). Germline V CDR1 and CDR2: LNHNV, YYDKDF (reference sequence). The CDR3 has 12 amino acids. V was cut by 3 bases and J by 11 bases, with 13 bases left in between. CDR3 loop: CATSRDRGLAFF. CDR3 nucleotides: TGTGCCACCAGCAGGGACCGGGGACTGGCTTTCTTT.

This clonotype has only a few counts. This chain connects TRBV6-2 or TRBV6-3 to TRBJ1-2; D possibly corresponds to TRBD1 (6 bases). Per germline, CDR1 MNHEY and CDR2 SVGEGT. This CDR3 has 16 residues. Trimming cost V 5 bases and J 2 bases, with 18 bases left between them. CDR3 sequence: CASSQPGDRRNYGYTF. The CDR3 nucleotides are TGTGCCAGCAGTCAACCCGGCGACAGGCGGAACTATGGCTACACCTTC.

The V and J genes are TRBV28 and TRBJ1-5; a possible D gene is TRBD1 (6 bases). Per germline, CDR1 MDHEN and CDR2 SYDVKM. Trimming shortened V by 2 bases and J by 4 bases, and 9 bases separated the two germline ends. This CDR3 is 14 amino acids long. CDR3 residues: CASSLGQKNQPQHF. DNA of the CDR3: TGTGCCAGCAGTTTAGGACAGAAAAATCAGCCCCAGCATTTT.

The gene calls are TRBV9 and TRBJ2-7; TRBD2 matches at 7 bases. CDR3 length: 14 amino acids. The junction had 8 bases not matched to a gene; V was cut back by 3 bases and J by 5 bases. Germline V lookup: CDR1 SGDLS, CDR2 YYNGEE. This CDR3 reads CASSAGPGGHEQYF. CDR3 nucleotide sequence: TGTGCCAGCAGCGCTGGCCCGGGAGGTCACGAGCAGTACTTC.

The V call is TRBV6-2 or TRBV6-3, the J call TRBJ1-5; 8 bases align to TRBD1. CDR1 MNHEY and CDR2 SVGEGT come from the germline V gene. The CDR3 consists of 13 residues. Trimming took 10 bases from V and 3 from J; bases not matched to a gene: 5. The CDR3 region is CATLGQDNQPQHF. Here the CDR3 DNA reads TGTGCCACCTTGGGACAGGACAATCAGCCCCAGCATTTT.

J is TRBJ2-7 and V is TRBV2, with TRBD2 matching over 8 bases. Trimming took 6 bases from V and 3 from J; bases not matched to a gene: 16. This CDR3 is built from 17 residues. Germline-derived CDR1 and CDR2 are SNHLY and FYNNEI. Written as DNA, the CDR3 is TGTGCCAGCAGAATGGGAGGAGCTAGCGGGCCGATCTACGAGCAGTACTTC. Residues: CASRMGGASGPIYEQYF. Complete variable domain (other parts from reference TRBV2 and TRBJ2-7): EPEVTQTPSHQVTQMGQEVILRCVPISNHLYFYWYRQILGQKVEFLVSFYNNEISEKSEIFDDQFSVERPDGSNFTLKIRSTKLEDSAMYFCASRMGGASGPIYEQYFGPGTRLTVT.

The chain has TRBV11-2 and TRBJ1-1; 7 bases are a match to TRBD1. The V segment lost 0 bases and the J segment 4 bases; nucleotides outside the gene matches: 2. CDR3 length equals 14 residues. In germline, CDR1 is SGHAT, CDR2 FQNNGV. Here the CDR3 reads CASSLEQGITEAFF. The CDR3 nucleotides read TGTGCCAGCAGCTTAGAACAGGGGATCACTGAAGCTTTCTTT.

This clonotype came up a few times. The gene calls are TRBV20-1 and TRBJ2-7, with 7 positions matching TRBD2. Trimming at V came to 4 bases and at J to 3 bases, leaving 9 bases not matched to a gene. This CDR3 comprises 14 residues. The germline CDR1 and CDR2 sequences are DFQATT and SNEGSKA (reference sequence). The CDR3 nucleotides read TGCAGTGCTACTGGACGGGAGGATCGCTACGAGCAGTACTTC. As protein: CSATGREDRYEQYF.

This clonotype was seen only a few times. The V and J genes are TRBV2 and TRBJ1-2; 8 nucleotides agree with TRBD1. Germline CDR1 and CDR2: SNHLY and FYNNEI. The CDR3 covers 14 residues. After removal of 6 bases from V and 1 base from J, the junction contained 4 bases not matched to a gene. In DNA, the CDR3 is TGTGCCAGCAGCCGAGGACAGGGTAACTATGGCTACACCTTC. Amino acids: CASSRGQGNYGYTF.

V gene TRBV27 combines with J gene TRBJ1-6, with D unresolved. V shed 7 bases and J shed 7 bases, with 20 bases lying between them. The CDR3 consists of 16 residues. The germline gives CDR1 MNHEY, CDR2 SMNVEV (reference sequence). The CDR3 spells CASTDRPSSRNSPLHF. In nucleotides, the CDR3 is TGTGCCAGCACCGACCGGCCCTCATCGCGAAATTCACCCCTCCACTTT.

The genes are TRBV20-1 and TRBJ2-7; the match to TRBD2 covers 8 bases. Germline assignment: CDR1 DFQATT and CDR2 SNEGSKA (reference sequence). This CDR3 comprises 12 residues. V trimming: 6 bases; J trimming: 2 bases; junction bases outside the gene matches: 3. CDR3 sequence reads: CSAEGLAYEQYF. CDR3 sequence (DNA): TGCAGTGCCGAGGGACTAGCCTACGAGCAGTACTTC.

The chain recombines TRBV29-1 with TRBJ2-5, with 7 nucleotides matching TRBD2. Germline V gene lookup returns CDR1 SQVTM and CDR2 ANQGSEA. The V segment lost 7 bases and the J segment 5 bases; nucleotides outside the gene matches: 10. This CDR3 contains 13 residues. CDR3 bases: TGCAGCGCTGGACTAGTTCTCAGGGAGACCCAGTACTTC. Translation: CSAGLVLRETQYF. Full variable domain (rest looked up from reference TRBV29-1 and TRBJ2-5): SAVISQKPSRDICQRGTSLTIQCQVDSQVTMMFWYRQQPGQSLTLIATANQGSEATYESGFVIDKFPISRPNLTFSTLTVSNMSPEDSSIYLCSAGLVLRETQYFGPGTRLLVL.

This chain joins TRBV6-1 and TRBJ1-6; no firm D call. Germline CDR1 reads MNHNS; CDR2 reads SASEGT. V gave up 6 bases and J gave up 7 bases, with 16 bases separating them. The CDR3 runs 15 residues. This CDR3 is CASSALGFANSPLHF. The CDR3 DNA sequence: TGTGCCAGCAGCGCGCTTGGGTTTGCCAATTCACCCCTCCACTTT.

To note about this clonotype: An end of the junction differs from the germline gene, which may be a read error. V is TRBV6-1 and J is TRBJ1-5, with D perhaps TRBD1 (6 bases). CDR3 size: 15 residues. CDR1 and CDR2 from the germline V gene are MNHNS and SASEGT. The CDR3 loop is CTSSEAGGANQPQHF. CDR3 nucleotide sequence: TGTACCAGCAGTGAAGCCGGGGGGGCTAATCAGCCCCAGCATTTT.

This chain joins TRBV4-2 and TRBJ1-5, with D unclear. This CDR3 has 13 amino acids. The V gene lost 0 bases and the J gene lost 2 bases, with 2 bases spanning the gap. The germline gives CDR1 LGHNA, CDR2 YNFKEQ. CDR3 residues: CASSQDGNQPQHF. For the CDR3, the DNA is TGTGCCAGCAGCCAAGATGGCAATCAGCCCCAGCATTTT.

The rearrangement uses TRBV10-2 and TRBJ2-1, with D perhaps matching TRBD1 (6 bases). Per the germline V gene, CDR1 is WSHSY and CDR2 is SAAADI. The CDR3 covers 14 residues. V lost 7 bases and J lost 7, with 17 bases in between. The CDR3 loop is CASNIGGVVNEQFF. CDR3 coding DNA: TGCGCCAGCAACATAGGGGGTGTTGTTAATGAGCAGTTCTTC.

The rearrangement links TRBV11-3 to TRBJ2-7; unclear D gene. This CDR3 is 15 amino acids long. Per the germline V gene, CDR1 is SGHNT and CDR2 is YENEEA. V lost 5 bases and J 5 bases, leaving 19 bases between the germline ends. Here the CDR3 reads CASSRRQSLVDEQYF. The CDR3, as DNA: TGTGCCAGCAGCCGGAGACAAAGCCTAGTAGACGAGCAGTACTTC.

The J gene is TRBJ1-1, the V gene TRBV15; TRBD1 matches at 8 bases. The length of the CDR3 is 17 residues. From germline, CDR1 is LNHNV and CDR2 YYDKDF (reference sequence). V shed 5 bases, J shed 6 bases, and the junction held 17 bases outside the gene matches. CDR3 DNA: TGTGCCACCAGCCCCCCGGGGGCAGGGGGCCCGTTCTCTGAAGCTTTCTTT. It yields the protein CATSPPGAGGPFSEAFF.

This chain links TRBV4-3 with TRBJ1-1; D unresolved. V lost 4 bases and J 3 bases, leaving 15 bases between the germline ends. This CDR3 spans 15 amino acids. From germline, CDR1 is LGHNA and CDR2 YSLEER. CDR3 sequence: CASSRNWAGDTEAFF. CDR3 nucleotides: TGCGCCAGCAGCCGAAACTGGGCCGGAGACACTGAAGCTTTCTTT.

This clonotype was picked up a small number of times. V is TRBV7-8 and J is TRBJ1-5; D call uncertain. Trimming took off 5 bases at V and 5 bases at J, with 7 bases between the two ends. Germline V gene data show CDR1 as SGHVS and CDR2 as FQNEAQ. The CDR3 loop spans 12 amino acids. The CDR3 nucleotides are TGTGCCAGCAGCGGTTCTCATCAGCCCCAGCATTTT. It translates to CASSGSHQPQHF.

The V gene is TRBV25-1, the J gene TRBJ1-1; D might be TRBD1 (6 bases). V lost 5 bases to trimming and J lost 0 bases, with 19 bases between them. The CDR3 length is 17 residues. CDR1 is MGHDK and CDR2 is SYGVNS in the germline V gene. The CDR3, as DNA: TGTGCCAGCAGTCCGGAAGGGCAGGGGCGCGTGAACACTGAAGCTTTCTTT. Residues: CASSPEGQGRVNTEAFF.

The chain uses TRBV27 and TRBJ2-2; 7 nucleotides agree with TRBD2. The CDR3 totals 15 residues. Germline CDR1 reads MNHEY; CDR2 reads SMNVEV (reference sequence). The junction had 4 bases not matched to a gene; V was cut back by 3 bases and J by 3 bases. CDR3 nucleotides: TGTGCCAGCAGTTTTAAGCGGGATCACACCGGGGAGCTGTTTTTT. Its protein product is CASSFKRDHTGELFF.

This chain joins TRBV19 and TRBJ2-3, with 8 bases identical to TRBD1. Germline V gene lookup returns CDR1 LNHDA and CDR2 SQIVND (reference sequence). Trimming took 4 bases from V and 2 from J; bases not matched to a gene: 5. The CDR3 is 15 amino acids. As DNA, the CDR3 is TGTGCCAGTAGTACAAGGACAGGGTCCACAGATACGCAGTATTTT. Residues: CASSTRTGSTDTQYF.

The chain carries TRBV24-1 and TRBJ2-1, with 7 bases lining up with TRBD2. This CDR3 comprises 17 residues. The junction had 9 bases not matched to a gene; V was cut back by 5 bases and J by 0 bases. CDR1 and CDR2 (germline): KGHDR, SFDVKD. CDR3 residues: CATSGVRGSSSYNEQFF. CDR3 bases: TGTGCCACCAGTGGAGTGCGGGGGTCGAGCTCCTACAATGAGCAGTTCTTC.